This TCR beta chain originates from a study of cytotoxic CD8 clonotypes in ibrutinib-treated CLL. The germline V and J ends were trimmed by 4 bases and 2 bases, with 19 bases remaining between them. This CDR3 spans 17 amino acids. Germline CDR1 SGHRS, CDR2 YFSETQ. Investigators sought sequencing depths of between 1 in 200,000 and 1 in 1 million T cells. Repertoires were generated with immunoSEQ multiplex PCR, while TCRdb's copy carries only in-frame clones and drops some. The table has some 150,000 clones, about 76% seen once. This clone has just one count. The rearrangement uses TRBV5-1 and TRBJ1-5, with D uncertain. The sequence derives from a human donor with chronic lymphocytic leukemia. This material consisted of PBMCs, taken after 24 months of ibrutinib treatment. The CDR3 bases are TGCGCCAGCAGCCCCAACCCGCAGATTACGGGCAATCAGCCCCAGCATTTT. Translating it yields CASSPNPQITGNQPQHF.